The rows below give T cell receptor beta chains drawn from one sample of a study of shared clonotypes between healthy human individuals. Sequenced by immunoSEQ multiplex PCR; TCRdb stores in-frame clones only, minus some. The sample lists 2 million to 2.5 million clones, 90% to 95% occurring once. Sequenced sample: naive CD4+ T cells sorted from blood. The receptors come from a man younger than 35 in good health. Each CDR3 is given with its conserved first and last residue. The D gene is left open where the match is weak. Expanded clones are given a class, and other clones once, few, many or no size at all.

v_gene	abundance	j_gene	d_gene	CDR3aa	CDR3nt
TRBV5-1	.	TRBJ2-7	.	CASSPVGGPSYEQYF	TGCGCCAGCAGCCCCGTCGGGGGCCCATCCTACGAGCAGTACTTC
TRBV6-1	.	TRBJ2-3	TRBD2	CASSESRGDTDTQYF	TGTGCCAGCAGTGAATCGCGGGGGGACACAGATACGCAGTATTTT
TRBV29-1	.	TRBJ1-5	TRBD1	CSVATGTGYQPQHF	TGCAGCGTCGCGACCGGGACAGGTTATCAGCCCCAGCATTTT
TRBV4-2	.	TRBJ2-7	.	CASSQDLGSHYEQYF	TGTGCCAGCAGCCAAGATCTGGGCAGCCACTACGAGCAGTACTTC
TRBV2	.	TRBJ2-4	TRBD1	CASSSDRAQNIQYF	TGTGCCAGCAGTTCGGACAGGGCCCAAAACATTCAGTACTTC
TRBV5-4	.	TRBJ2-5	TRBD2	CASSFYGRASGKEETQYF	TGTGCCAGCAGCTTTTATGGTCGGGCTAGCGGGAAAGAAGAGACCCAGTACTTC
TRBV21-1	.	TRBJ2-4	.	CARPMGKNIQYF	TGTGCCAGGCCCATGGGCAAAAACATTCAGTACTTC
TRBV11-2	few	TRBJ1-1	.	CASSPGQNTEAFF	TGTGCCAGCAGCCCGGGACAGAACACTGAAGCTTTCTTT
TRBV18	.	TRBJ2-7	.	CASSQGRQTYEQYF	TGTGCCAGCTCACAGGGGCGGCAAACCTACGAGCAGTACTTC
TRBV2	.	TRBJ2-7	.	CASRSGLYEQYF	TGTGCCAGCCGGTCGGGGCTCTACGAGCAGTACTTC
TRBV5-1	.	TRBJ2-7	.	CASSFLLGANEQYF	TGCGCCAGCAGCTTCCTTCTTGGGGCTAACGAGCAGTACTTC
TRBV28	.	TRBJ2-7	.	CASSPPGQGEQYF	TGTGCCAGCAGTCCACCGGGCCAAGGCGAGCAGTACTTC
TRBV9	.	TRBJ2-7	TRBD1	CASSVDPQGANSYEQYF	TGTGCCAGCAGCGTAGACCCACAGGGGGCGAACTCCTACGAGCAGTACTTC
TRBV7-8	.	TRBJ1-5	.	CASSLGDGYQPQHF	TGTGCCAGCAGCTTAGGGGACGGATATCAGCCCCAGCATTTT
TRBV9	.	TRBJ2-1	TRBD2	CASTKEGGSYNEQFF	TGTGCCAGCACTAAGGAGGGCGGGAGCTACAATGAGCAGTTCTTC
TRBV10-3	few	TRBJ2-7	.	CAISEDYEQYF	TGTGCCATCAGCGAGGACTACGAGCAGTACTTC
TRBV29-1	.	TRBJ2-7	.	CSVQDSSYEQYF	TGCAGCGTTCAGGACAGCTCCTACGAGCAGTACTTC
TRBV7-9	.	TRBJ1-1	.	CASSLWLDSNTEAFF	TGTGCCAGCAGCTTATGGCTAGATTCGAACACTGAAGCTTTCTTT